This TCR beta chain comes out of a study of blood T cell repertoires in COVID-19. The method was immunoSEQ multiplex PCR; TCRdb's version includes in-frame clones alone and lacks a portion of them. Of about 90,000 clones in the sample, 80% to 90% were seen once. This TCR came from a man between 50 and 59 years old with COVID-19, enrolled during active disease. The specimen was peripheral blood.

This CDR3 is CARSVYDGEKLFF. CDR3 coding DNA: TGTGCCAGATCGGTCTATGATGGTGAAAAACTGTTTTTT. V and J are TRBV2 and TRBJ1-4; no reliable D call. This CDR3 has 13 residues. Germline-derived CDR1 and CDR2 are SNHLY and FYNNEI. V was trimmed by 9 bases and J by 7 bases, leaving 15 bases between them.